These T cell receptor beta chains were read from a single sample in a study of T-cell reconstitution after alpha-beta-depleted transplantation in children. TCRdb redid the calling of the PCR reads with MiXCR, one entry per CDR3 protein. The sample has some 840,000 distinct CDR3 sequences, about 15% seen once. The input for sequencing was PBMCs, mostly from graft donor cells, taken 360 days after TCRalphabeta/CD19-depleted stem cell transplant. These receptor sequences come from a male patient younger than 18 who had a stem cell transplant for acute lymphoblastic leukemia, so the T cells may come from the graft donor. CDR3s leave out the opening cysteine and the closing phenylalanine or tryptophan.

j_call: TRBJ2-3; v_call: TRBV29-1; cdr3_aa: SVAGTSGSAPTDTQY
j_call: TRBJ2-1; v_call: TRBV12-3/TRBV12-4; cdr3_aa: ASRLTGVPYNEQF
j_call: TRBJ1-4; v_call: TRBV5-1; cdr3_aa: ASRNRGLYEKLF
j_call: TRBJ2-7; v_call: TRBV9; cdr3_aa: ASSVDQSTYEQY
j_call: TRBJ2-1; v_call: TRBV7-9; cdr3_aa: ASSLDRERNEQF
j_call: TRBJ2-5; v_call: TRBV14; cdr3_aa: ASSQGQVGETQY
j_call: TRBJ2-3; v_call: TRBV12-3/TRBV12-4; cdr3_aa: ASSLAPLADTQY
j_call: TRBJ2-2; v_call: TRBV29-1; cdr3_aa: SVVSGLSNTGELF
j_call: TRBJ2-3; v_call: TRBV10-3; cdr3_aa: AISESDSWGVQKDTQY
j_call: TRBJ2-7; v_call: TRBV25-1; cdr3_aa: ASSRSRDRVNYSYEQY
j_call: TRBJ1-2; v_call: TRBV6-1; cdr3_aa: ASRQKAWAFEDGYT
j_call: TRBJ2-7; v_call: TRBV7-9; cdr3_aa: ASSPKFGTGIDEQY
j_call: TRBJ2-3; v_call: TRBV29-1; cdr3_aa: STHWPDTQY
j_call: TRBJ1-5; v_call: TRBV28; cdr3_aa: ASSLSRVGAVYQPQH
j_call: TRBJ2-7; v_call: TRBV5-1; cdr3_aa: ASSIQREAGEQY
j_call: TRBJ2-1; v_call: TRBV6-2/TRBV6-3; cdr3_aa: ASISYYGSESYNEQF
j_call: TRBJ2-1; v_call: TRBV10-3; cdr3_aa: AINPGGISYNEQF
j_call: TRBJ2-7; v_call: TRBV28; cdr3_aa: ASSHPGTGVGEQY
j_call: TRBJ1-5; v_call: TRBV4-1; cdr3_aa: ASSQVDSGNQPQH
j_call: TRBJ1-5; v_call: TRBV11-1; cdr3_aa: ASSFQQGTGQPQH